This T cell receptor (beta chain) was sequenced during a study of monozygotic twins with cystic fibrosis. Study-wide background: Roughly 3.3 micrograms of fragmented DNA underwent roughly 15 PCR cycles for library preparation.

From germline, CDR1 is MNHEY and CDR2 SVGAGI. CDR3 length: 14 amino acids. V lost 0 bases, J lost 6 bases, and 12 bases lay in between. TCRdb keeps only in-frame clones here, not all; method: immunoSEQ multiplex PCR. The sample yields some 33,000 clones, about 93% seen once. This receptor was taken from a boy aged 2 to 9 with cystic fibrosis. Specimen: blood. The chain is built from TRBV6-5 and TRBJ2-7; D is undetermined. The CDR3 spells CASSYSSSFSEQYF. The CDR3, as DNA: TGTGCCAGCAGTTACTCGAGCTCTTTTTCCGAGCAGTACTTC.